The 27 T cell receptor beta chains below all came from one sample that was sequenced in a study of blood T cell repertoires in COVID-19 (dated by TCRdb to 2018 to 2020). The library was generated by the immunoSEQ multiplex PCR assay. TCRdb mirrors the immuneACCESS table, restricted to in-frame sequences. Some clones are absent from its copies; in checked studies, under half trace to an unresolved V gene, and the reason for the others is unknown. In all, the sample holds 200,000 to 250,000 clones, and nearly 90% of those were seen once. The ten largest account for about 14% of the sample. Material for sequencing was PBMCs or T cells enriched from blood (not recorded which). These receptors came from a man aged 25-45 years who had been exposed to COVID-19.

The chain combines TRBV1 with TRBJ2-1; the table's TRBD2 call for D was not verified on the DNA. TRBV1 is a documented pseudogene. This CDR3 spans 15 amino acids. The CDR3 nucleotides are TGCACCAGCAGCCAAGACGGCCTAGTGGGTAATGAGCAGTTCTTC. Protein product: CTSSQDGLVGNEQFF.

The chain couples TRBV23-1 to TRBJ1-5; TRBD1 matches 9 bases. TRBV23-1 is an ORF, and what it does is uncertain. There are 16 residues in the CDR3. J was trimmed by 7 bases and V by 6 bases; bases with no gene match: 13. The CDR3 DNA sequence: TGCGCCAGCAGGCTCCCGGGACAGGGTTTGGGACAGCCCCAGCATTTT. Translated: CASRLPGQGLGQPQHF.

CDR3 sequence reads: CASSLNSGAAGDTQYF. The CDR3 DNA sequence: TGTGCCAGCAGTCTCAATAGCGGGGCGGCTGGAGATACGCAGTATTTT. The genes are TRBV2 and TRBJ2-3, with 8 nucleotides matching TRBD2. Per the germline V gene, CDR1 is SNHLY and CDR2 is FYNNEI. V trimming: 5 bases; J trimming: 5 bases; junction bases outside the gene matches: 12. The CDR3 covers 16 residues.

The rearrangement uses TRBV19 and TRBJ1-1; D is perhaps TRBD1 (6 bases). Trimming took off 10 bases at V and 4 bases at J, with 13 bases between the two ends. The CDR3 is made up of 12 amino acids. Germline assignment: CDR1 LNHDA and CDR2 SQIVND (reference sequence). CDR3 amino acids: CATRGGGTEAFF. CDR3 nucleotides: TGTGCCACCAGGGGCGGAGGCACTGAAGCTTTCTTT.

The genes are TRBV27 and TRBJ2-4; 8 nucleotides agree with TRBD2. The CDR3 totals 15 residues. After removal of 3 bases from V and 3 bases from J, the junction contained 4 bases not matched to a gene. Germline V gene data show CDR1 as MNHEY and CDR2 as SMNVEV (reference sequence). CDR3 nucleotide sequence: TGTGCCAGCAGTTTTGGCCTAGCGGGCAAAAACATTCAGTACTTC. Translation: CASSFGLAGKNIQYF.

The genes are TRBV4-3 and TRBJ1-4; D is perhaps TRBD1 (5 bases). CDR3 size: 16 residues. The germline gives CDR1 LGHNA, CDR2 YSLEER. The V and J ends lost 2 bases and 2 bases respectively, with 12 bases between them. The DNA of the CDR3 is TGCGCCAGCAGCCAAAGCAGGACAACGACTAATGAAAAACTGTTTTTT. Translated: CASSQSRTTTNEKLFF.

The genes are TRBV18 and TRBJ2-5, with TRBD2 as a possible D gene (6 bases). Trimming shortened V by 4 bases and J by 5 bases, and 23 bases separated the two germline ends. CDR3 length: 17 residues. CDR1 is KGHSH, CDR2 LQKENI, per germline. CDR3 loop: CASSRLGTSNLGETQYF. The CDR3 nucleotides are TGTGCCAGCTCACGGTTGGGGACTTCCAACCTGGGGGAGACCCAGTACTTC.

V usage is TRBV7-3 and J usage is TRBJ1-1; 9 bases match TRBD1. V was pared by 5 bases and J by 8 bases, with 6 bases of the junction left unmatched. Germline assignment: CDR1 SGHTA and CDR2 FQGTGA. This CDR3 spans 13 amino acids. The CDR3 nucleotides are TGTGCCAGCAGCCCCGGGACAGGGACCGAAGCTTTCTTT. Its translation: CASSPGTGTEAFF.

The genes are TRBV21-1 and TRBJ2-7; the table's D call of TRBD1 was not tested on the DNA. TRBV21-1 represents a pseudogene. This CDR3 is built from 15 residues. The CDR3 DNA follows: TGTGCCAGCAGCCCCCGGGACAGAAATTCCTACGAGCAGTACTTC. Encoded protein: CASSPRDRNSYEQYF.

This chain connects TRBV19 to TRBJ1-2; 7 positions match TRBD1. In germline, CDR1 is LNHDA, CDR2 SQIVND (reference sequence). J lost 1 base, V lost 11 bases, and 7 bases had no gene match. The CDR3 is 13 amino acids. The CDR3 coding sequence is TGTGCCGTCCGGACAGGCGATAACTATGGCTACACCTTC. Translation: CAVRTGDNYGYTF.

CDR3 sequence: CASSIEPSYQPQHF. As DNA, the CDR3 is TGTGCCAGTAGTATAGAGCCCAGTTATCAGCCCCAGCATTTT. The V gene is TRBV19, the J gene TRBJ1-5; D gene unclear. The length of the CDR3 is 14 residues. V gave up 0 bases and J gave up 5 bases, with 8 bases separating them. Germline assignment: CDR1 LNHDA and CDR2 SQIVND (reference sequence).

V gene TRBV30 combines with J gene TRBJ1-5; 10 nucleotides line up with TRBD1. This CDR3 is 19 amino acids long. Germline assignment: CDR1 GTSNPN and CDR2 SVGIG (reference sequence). J lost 0 bases, V lost 2 bases, and 13 bases had no gene match. CDR3 sequence reads: CAWSRDRGNWGYSNQPQHF. The CDR3 DNA follows: TGTGCCTGGAGTCGGGACAGGGGAAACTGGGGATATAGCAATCAGCCCCAGCATTTT.

The genes are TRBV9 and TRBJ2-3; 7 nucleotides match TRBD2. The trim removed 3 bases at V and 3 bases at J, leaving 16 bases unmatched. Germline CDR1 and CDR2: SGDLS and YYNGEE. This CDR3 comprises 18 residues. The CDR3 region has the DNA TGTGCCAGCAGCGGCCCAGTGGGTAACGGGGGGATAACAGATACGCAGTATTTT. It yields the protein CASSGPVGNGGITDTQYF.

This rearrangement joins TRBV9 to TRBJ1-2; D might be TRBD1 (6 bases). The germline V gene encodes CDR1 SGDLS and CDR2 YYNGEE. The CDR3 totals 14 residues. V was pared by 0 bases and J by 2 bases, with 8 bases between. The CDR3 coding sequence is TGTGCCAGCAGCGTAGGACAGGTCAACTATGGCTACACCTTC. Residues: CASSVGQVNYGYTF. The variable domain in full, completed from reference TRBV9 and TRBJ1-2, reads DSGVTQTPKHLITATGQRVTLRCSPRSGDLSVYWYQQSLDQGLQFLIQYYNGEERAKGNILERFSAQQFPDLHSELNLSSLELGDSALYFCASSVGQVNYGYTFGSGTRLTVV.

The DNA of the CDR3 is TGTGCCAGCAGTTTTTCTCCCCCCGTACGGGGAAGCTCCTATAATTCACCCCTCCACTTT. As protein: CASSFSPPVRGSSYNSPLHF. J is TRBJ1-6 and V is TRBV27; no clear D gene. Trimming shortened V by 3 bases and J by 0 bases, and 21 bases separated the two germline ends. This CDR3 region has 20 residues. The germline V gene has CDR1 MNHEY and CDR2 SMNVEV (reference sequence).

This clone was observed many times. The CDR3 bases are TGTGCCAGCAGCTATGAAGGGGCGCTGAACGAGCAGTACTTC. Protein: CASSYEGALNEQYF. This chain joins TRBV5-5 and TRBJ2-7; D might be TRBD1 (5 bases). The germline gives CDR1 SGHKS, CDR2 YYEKEE (reference sequence). The CDR3 has 14 amino acids. V lost 3 bases to trimming and J lost 5 bases, with 15 bases between them.

The chain uses TRBV2 and TRBJ1-2, with 7 bases that match TRBD1. Germline-derived CDR1 and CDR2 are SNHLY and FYNNEI. This CDR3 spans 14 amino acids. J was trimmed by 4 bases and V by 6 bases; bases with no gene match: 8. The CDR3 reads CASRKTGMAYGYTF. CDR3 DNA sequence: TGTGCCAGCAGGAAGACAGGGATGGCCTATGGCTACACCTTC.

The chain couples TRBV6-5 to TRBJ1-4; D is ambiguous. Germline CDR1 MNHEY, CDR2 SVGAGI. Trimming pared 7 bases from V and 0 bases from J, leaving 12 bases between. The CDR3 extends over 15 amino acids. The CDR3, as DNA: TGTGCCAGCACCACGTCTGGAGCAACTAATGAAAAACTGTTTTTT. It is translated as CASTTSGATNEKLFF.

The chain employs TRBV7-8 and TRBJ2-1; D remains unclear. In germline, CDR1 is SGHVS, CDR2 FQNEAQ. The germline V and J ends were trimmed by 1 base and 1 base, with 14 bases remaining between them. The CDR3 runs to 17 residues. The CDR3 protein is CASSLVFPSLSYNEQFF. CDR3 bases: TGTGCCAGCAGCTTAGTGTTCCCTTCCCTTTCCTACAATGAGCAGTTCTTC.

This rearrangement joins TRBV7-7 to TRBJ2-2; 10 nucleotides agree with TRBD2. Germline V gene sequence: CDR1 SSHAT, CDR2 FNYEAQ (reference sequence). Unmatched junction bases numbered 9, after V lost 1 base and J lost 4 bases. There are 18 residues in the CDR3. The CDR3 sequence is CASSLVAGGTRGTGELFF. The DNA of the CDR3 is TGTGCCAGCAGCTTAGTAGCGGGGGGCACCCGGGGCACCGGGGAGCTGTTTTTT. Together with reference TRBV7-7 and TRBJ2-2, the CDR3 gives the full variable domain: GAGVSQSPRYKVTKRGQDVTLRCDPISSHATLYWYQQALGQGPEFLTYFNYEAQPDKSGLPSDRFSAERPEGSISTLTIQRTEQRDSAMYRCASSLVAGGTRGTGELFFGEGSRLTVL.

The chain carries TRBV5-4 and TRBJ1-4, with TRBD1 as a possible D gene (6 bases). V lost 2 bases and J lost 5, with 13 bases in between. Germline-derived CDR1 and CDR2 are SGHNT and YYREEE (reference sequence). The CDR3 totals 15 residues. The CDR3 spells CASSLSTGSNEKLFF. The CDR3 coding sequence is TGTGCCAGCAGCTTATCGACAGGTTCAAATGAAAAACTGTTTTTT.

The V gene is TRBV6-5, the J gene TRBJ1-2; a possible D gene is TRBD1 (6 bases). V was shortened by 9 bases and J by 2 bases, with 10 bases between the two germline ends. CDR1 is MNHEY, CDR2 SVGAGI, per germline. CDR3 length: 12 residues. The CDR3 coding sequence is TGTGCCAGTACCGACAGGAACTATGGCTACACCTTC. This codes for CASTDRNYGYTF.

The gene calls are TRBV4-2 and TRBJ2-6; D gene unclear. Per germline, CDR1 LGHNA and CDR2 YNFKEQ. There are 16 residues in the CDR3. V lost 6 bases and J 1 base, leaving 13 bases between the germline ends. The CDR3 DNA reads as TGTGCCAGCAGTACCAACTATCTATCTGGGGCCAACGTCCTGACTTTC. Translation: CASSTNYLSGANVLTF.

The chain couples TRBV29-1 to TRBJ1-1; possibly TRBD1 for D (6 bases). The V end was cut by 8 bases, the J end by 2 bases, with 15 bases between. Germline V gives CDR1 SQVTM, CDR2 ANQGSEA. The length of the CDR3 is 13 residues. CDR3 in DNA: TGCAGCCATCTTACAGGGACCAACACTGAAGCTTTCTTT. This encodes CSHLTGTNTEAFF.

This clone was picked up one time. The rearrangement uses TRBV24-1 and TRBJ1-4; tentative D call: TRBD1 (5 bases). The germline gives CDR1 KGHDR, CDR2 SFDVKD. V gave up 10 bases and J gave up 6 bases, with 26 bases separating them. This CDR3 has 17 residues. CDR3 sequence: CATALQVRRGADEKLFF. The CDR3 nucleotides are TGTGCCACGGCCTTGCAGGTGCGTAGGGGCGCCGATGAAAAACTGTTTTTT.

J is TRBJ2-6 and V is TRBV18; perhaps TRBD1 as D (7 bases). CDR3 length: 18 residues. Germline V lookup: CDR1 KGHSH, CDR2 LQKENI. V shed 5 bases and J shed 0 bases, with 17 bases lying between them. Here the CDR3 DNA reads TGTGCCAGCTCAGGAGGGACAGCGTACTCCTCTGGGGCCAACGTCCTGACTTTC. It encodes CASSGGTAYSSGANVLTF.

J is TRBJ2-1 and V is TRBV7-8; TRBD2 aligns across 9 bases. This CDR3 spans 20 amino acids. Unmatched junction bases numbered 22, after V lost 5 bases and J lost 5 bases. Germline lookup yields CDR1 SGHVS and CDR2 FQNEAQ. Written as DNA, the CDR3 is TGTGCCAGCAGCCGCTCCGGGACTAGCTTTTACGGTGGGTCGGACAATGAGCAGTTCTTC. Its translation: CASSRSGTSFYGGSDNEQFF.